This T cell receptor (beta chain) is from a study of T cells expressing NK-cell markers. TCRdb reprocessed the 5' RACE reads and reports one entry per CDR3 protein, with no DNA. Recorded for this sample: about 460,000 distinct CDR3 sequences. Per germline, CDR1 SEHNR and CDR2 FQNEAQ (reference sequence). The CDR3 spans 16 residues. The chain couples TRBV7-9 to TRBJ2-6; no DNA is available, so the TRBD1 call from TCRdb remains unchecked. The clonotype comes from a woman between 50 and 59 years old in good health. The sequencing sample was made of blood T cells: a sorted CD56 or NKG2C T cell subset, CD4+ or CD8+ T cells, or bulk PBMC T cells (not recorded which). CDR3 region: CASSSTGSPGANVLTF.